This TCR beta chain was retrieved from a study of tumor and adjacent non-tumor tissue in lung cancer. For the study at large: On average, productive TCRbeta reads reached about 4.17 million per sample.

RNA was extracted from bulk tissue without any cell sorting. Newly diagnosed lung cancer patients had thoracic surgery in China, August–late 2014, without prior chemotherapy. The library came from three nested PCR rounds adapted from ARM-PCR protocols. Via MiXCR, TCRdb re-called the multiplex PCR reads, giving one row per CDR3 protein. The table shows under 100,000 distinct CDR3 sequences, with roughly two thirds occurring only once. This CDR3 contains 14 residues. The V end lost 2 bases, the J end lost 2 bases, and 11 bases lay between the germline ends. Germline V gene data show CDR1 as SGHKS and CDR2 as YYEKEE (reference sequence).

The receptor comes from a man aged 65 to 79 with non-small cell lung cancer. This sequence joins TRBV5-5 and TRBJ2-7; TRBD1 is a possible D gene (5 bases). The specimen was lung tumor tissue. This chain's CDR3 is CASSFPTDTYEQYF. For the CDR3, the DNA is TGTGCCAGCAGCTTCCCGACGGACACCTACGAGCAGTACTTC.